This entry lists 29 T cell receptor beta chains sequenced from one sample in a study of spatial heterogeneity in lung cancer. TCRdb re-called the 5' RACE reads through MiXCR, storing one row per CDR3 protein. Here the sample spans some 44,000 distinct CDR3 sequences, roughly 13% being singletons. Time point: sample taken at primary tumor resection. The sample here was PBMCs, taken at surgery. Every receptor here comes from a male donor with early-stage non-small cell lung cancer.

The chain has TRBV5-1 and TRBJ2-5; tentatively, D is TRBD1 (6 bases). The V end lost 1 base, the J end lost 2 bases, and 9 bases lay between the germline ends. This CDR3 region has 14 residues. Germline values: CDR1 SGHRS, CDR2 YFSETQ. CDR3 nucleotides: TGCGCCAGCAGCTTGTTGGGACAACAAGAGACCCAGTACTTC. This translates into CASSLLGQQETQYF.

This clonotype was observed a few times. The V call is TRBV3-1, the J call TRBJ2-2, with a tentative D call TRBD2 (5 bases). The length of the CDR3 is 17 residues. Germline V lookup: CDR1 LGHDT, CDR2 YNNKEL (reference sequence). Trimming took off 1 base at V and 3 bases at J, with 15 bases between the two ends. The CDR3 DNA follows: TGTGCCAGCAGCCAAGTTAGTCCCGGGGTGGACACCGGGGAGCTGTTTTTT. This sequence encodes CASSQVSPGVDTGELFF.

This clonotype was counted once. The chain's CDR3 is CAIGGGTDTQYF. The CDR3 DNA reads as TGTGCCATCGGAGGTGGGACAGATACGCAGTATTTT. The chain couples TRBV27 to TRBJ2-3; TRBD2 might be the D (5 bases). Trimming removed 10 bases at V and 3 bases at J, with 11 bases between. CDR3 length: 12 amino acids. Germline-derived CDR1 and CDR2 are MNHEY and SMNVEV (reference sequence).

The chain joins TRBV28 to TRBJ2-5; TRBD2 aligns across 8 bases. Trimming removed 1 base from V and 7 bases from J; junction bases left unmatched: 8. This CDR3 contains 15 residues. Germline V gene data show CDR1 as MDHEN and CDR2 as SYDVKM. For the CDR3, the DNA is TGTGCCAGCAGTTTATTAACTAGCGGCCAATGGACCCAGTACTTC. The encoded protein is CASSLLTSGQWTQYF.

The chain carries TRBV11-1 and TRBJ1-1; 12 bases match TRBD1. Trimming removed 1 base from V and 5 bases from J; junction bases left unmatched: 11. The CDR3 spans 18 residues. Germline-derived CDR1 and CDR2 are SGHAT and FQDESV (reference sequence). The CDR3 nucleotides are TGTGCCAGCAGCTTAGGACCGGGACAGGGGGCTTCGGGTACTGAAGCTTTCTTT. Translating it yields CASSLGPGQGASGTEAFF.

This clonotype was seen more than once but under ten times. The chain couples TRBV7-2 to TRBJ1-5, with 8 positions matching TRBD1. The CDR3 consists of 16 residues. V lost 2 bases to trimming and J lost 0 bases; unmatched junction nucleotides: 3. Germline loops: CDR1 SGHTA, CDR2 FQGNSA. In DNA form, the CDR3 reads TGTGCCAGCAGCTTATCCAGGGGGCCTAGCAATCAGCCCCAGCATTTT. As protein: CASSLSRGPSNQPQHF.

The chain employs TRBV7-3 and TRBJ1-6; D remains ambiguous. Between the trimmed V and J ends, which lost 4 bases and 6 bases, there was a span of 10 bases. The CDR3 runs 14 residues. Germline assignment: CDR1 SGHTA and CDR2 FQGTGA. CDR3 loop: CASSWRAFNSPLHF. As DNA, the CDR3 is TGTGCCAGCAGCTGGAGGGCTTTTAATTCACCCCTCCACTTT. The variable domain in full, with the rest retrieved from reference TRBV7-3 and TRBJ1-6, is GAGVSQTPSNKVTEKGKYVELRCDPISGHTALYWYRQSLGQGPEFLIYFQGTGAADDSGLPNDRFFAVRPEGSVSTLKIQRTERGDSAVYLCASSWRAFNSPLHFGNGTRLTVT.

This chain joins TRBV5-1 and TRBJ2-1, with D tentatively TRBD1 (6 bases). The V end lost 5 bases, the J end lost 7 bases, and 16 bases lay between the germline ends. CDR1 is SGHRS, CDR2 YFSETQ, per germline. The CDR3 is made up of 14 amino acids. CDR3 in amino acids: CASRGVRGGNEQFF. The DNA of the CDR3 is TGCGCCAGCAGAGGGGTCAGGGGCGGGAATGAGCAGTTCTTC.

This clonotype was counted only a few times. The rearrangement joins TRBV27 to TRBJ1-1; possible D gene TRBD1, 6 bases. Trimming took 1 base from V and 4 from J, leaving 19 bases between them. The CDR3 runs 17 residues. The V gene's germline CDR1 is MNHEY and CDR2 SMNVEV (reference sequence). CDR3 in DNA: TGTGCCAGCAGTTTATTTTATTCGGAGGGGGGAAGCACTGAAGCTTTCTTT. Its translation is CASSLFYSEGGSTEAFF.

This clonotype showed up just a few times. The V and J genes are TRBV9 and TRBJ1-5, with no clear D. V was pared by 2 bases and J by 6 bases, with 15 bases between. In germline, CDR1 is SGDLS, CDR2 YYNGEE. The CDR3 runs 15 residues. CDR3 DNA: TGTGCCAGCAGCGTGGGGAGTATGAGTAGTCAGCCCCAGCATTTT. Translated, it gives CASSVGSMSSQPQHF.

Here the CDR3 DNA reads TGCAGTGCTAGACGCGGGACTAGAACTCGCAATGAGCAGTTCTTC. As protein: CSARRGTRTRNEQFF. The chain combines TRBV20-1 with TRBJ2-1; 8 bases match TRBD2. The J segment lost 6 bases and the V segment lost 2 bases, leaving 9 bases of the junction unmatched. CDR3 length equals 15 residues. The V gene's germline CDR1 is DFQATT and CDR2 SNEGSKA (reference sequence).

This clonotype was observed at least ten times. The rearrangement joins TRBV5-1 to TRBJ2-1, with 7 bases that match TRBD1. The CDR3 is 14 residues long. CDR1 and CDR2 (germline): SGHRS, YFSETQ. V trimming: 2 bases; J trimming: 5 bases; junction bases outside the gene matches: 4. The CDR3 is CASSLQTGNNEQFF. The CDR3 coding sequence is TGCGCCAGCAGCTTACAGACAGGGAACAATGAGCAGTTCTTC.

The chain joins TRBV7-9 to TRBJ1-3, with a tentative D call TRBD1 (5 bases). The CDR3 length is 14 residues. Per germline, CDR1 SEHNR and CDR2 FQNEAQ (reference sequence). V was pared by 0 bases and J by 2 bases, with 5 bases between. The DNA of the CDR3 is TGTGCCAGCAGCTTAGCAGGGGCTGGAAACACCATATATTTT. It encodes CASSLAGAGNTIYF.

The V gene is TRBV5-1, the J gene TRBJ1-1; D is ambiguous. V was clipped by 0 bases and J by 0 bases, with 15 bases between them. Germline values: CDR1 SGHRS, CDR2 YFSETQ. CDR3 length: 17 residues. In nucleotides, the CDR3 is TGCGCCAGCAGCTTGGTATTCGCCAGGAGCATGAACACTGAAGCTTTCTTT. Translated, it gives CASSLVFARSMNTEAFF.

CDR3 in DNA: TGTGCCAGCAGTACCTCAGGGAACACTGAAGCTTTCTTT. This translates into CASSTSGNTEAFF. The rearrangement uses TRBV6-6 and TRBJ1-1; D unclear. CDR1 is MNHNY and CDR2 is SVGAGI in the germline V gene (reference sequence). Trimming removed 5 bases from V and 1 base from J, with 8 bases in between. This CDR3 has 13 residues.

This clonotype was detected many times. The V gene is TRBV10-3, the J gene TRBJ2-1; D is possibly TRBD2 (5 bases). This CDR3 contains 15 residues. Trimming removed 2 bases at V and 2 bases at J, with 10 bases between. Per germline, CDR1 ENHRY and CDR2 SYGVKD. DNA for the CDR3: TGTGCCATCAGTGAGAGCGGTGGCACCTACAATGAGCAGTTCTTC. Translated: CAISESGGTYNEQFF.

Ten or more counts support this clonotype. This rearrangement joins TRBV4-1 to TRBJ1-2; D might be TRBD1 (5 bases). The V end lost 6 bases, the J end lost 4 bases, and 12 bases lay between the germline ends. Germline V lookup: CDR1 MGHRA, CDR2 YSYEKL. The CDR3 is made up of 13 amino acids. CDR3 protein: CASRGAGIYGYTF. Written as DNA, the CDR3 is TGCGCCAGCAGAGGGGCAGGGATCTATGGCTACACCTTC.

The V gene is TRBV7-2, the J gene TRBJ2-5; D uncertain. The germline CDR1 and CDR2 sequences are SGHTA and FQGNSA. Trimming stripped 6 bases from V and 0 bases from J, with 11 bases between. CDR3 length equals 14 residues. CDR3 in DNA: TGTGCCAGCAGAGCAACAGAGTACCAAGAGACCCAGTACTTC. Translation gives CASRATEYQETQYF.

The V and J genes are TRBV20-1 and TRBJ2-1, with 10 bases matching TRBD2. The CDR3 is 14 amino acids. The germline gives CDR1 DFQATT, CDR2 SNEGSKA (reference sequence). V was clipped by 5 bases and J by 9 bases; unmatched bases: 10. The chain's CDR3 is CSAPGLAERSEQFF. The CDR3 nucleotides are TGCAGTGCTCCTGGACTAGCGGAGAGGAGTGAGCAGTTCTTC.

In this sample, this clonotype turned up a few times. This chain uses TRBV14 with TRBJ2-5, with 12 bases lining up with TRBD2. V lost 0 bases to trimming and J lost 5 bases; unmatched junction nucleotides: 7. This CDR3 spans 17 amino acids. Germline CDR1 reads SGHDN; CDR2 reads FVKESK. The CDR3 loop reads CASSQDLLAGGRETQYF. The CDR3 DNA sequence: TGTGCCAGCAGCCAAGACCTACTAGCGGGGGGCCGGGAGACCCAGTACTTC.

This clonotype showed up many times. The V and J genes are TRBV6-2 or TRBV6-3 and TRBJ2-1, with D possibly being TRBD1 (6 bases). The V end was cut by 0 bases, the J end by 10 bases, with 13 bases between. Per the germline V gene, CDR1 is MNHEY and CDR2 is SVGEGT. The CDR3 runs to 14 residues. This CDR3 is CASSYSGTSREQFF. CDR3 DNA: TGTGCCAGCAGTTACTCCGGGACATCGAGGGAGCAGTTCTTC.

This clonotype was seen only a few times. CDR3 nucleotide sequence: TGCAGTGCTAGAGGTCCTGGAAACACCATATATTTT. Translating gives CSARGPGNTIYF. The rearrangement uses TRBV20-1 and TRBJ1-3; D gene ambiguous. The CDR3 is made up of 12 amino acids. In germline, CDR1 is DFQATT, CDR2 SNEGSKA (reference sequence). V dropped 1 base and J dropped 2 bases, with 3 bases sitting between them.

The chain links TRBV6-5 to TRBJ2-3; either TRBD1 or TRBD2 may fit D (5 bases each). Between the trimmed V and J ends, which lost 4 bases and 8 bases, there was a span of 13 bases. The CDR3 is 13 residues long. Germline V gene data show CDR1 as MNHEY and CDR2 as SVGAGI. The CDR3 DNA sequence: TGTGCCAGCAGTTCGTATGGGGCGGGTACGCAGTATTTT. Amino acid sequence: CASSSYGAGTQYF.

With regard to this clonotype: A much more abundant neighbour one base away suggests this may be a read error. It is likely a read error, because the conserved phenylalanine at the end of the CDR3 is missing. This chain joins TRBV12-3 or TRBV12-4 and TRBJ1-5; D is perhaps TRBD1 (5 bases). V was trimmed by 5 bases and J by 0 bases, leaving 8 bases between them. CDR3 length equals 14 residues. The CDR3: CASSPQVSNQPQHS. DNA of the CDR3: TGTGCCAGCAGTCCACAGGTTAGCAATCAGCCCCAGCATTCT.

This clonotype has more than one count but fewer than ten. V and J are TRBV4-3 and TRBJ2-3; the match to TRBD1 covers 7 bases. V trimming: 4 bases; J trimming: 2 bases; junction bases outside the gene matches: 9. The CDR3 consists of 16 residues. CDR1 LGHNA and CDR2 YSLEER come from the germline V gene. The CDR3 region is CASSPGQASLTDTQYF. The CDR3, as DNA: TGCGCCAGCAGCCCTGGACAGGCCAGTCTCACAGATACGCAGTATTTT.

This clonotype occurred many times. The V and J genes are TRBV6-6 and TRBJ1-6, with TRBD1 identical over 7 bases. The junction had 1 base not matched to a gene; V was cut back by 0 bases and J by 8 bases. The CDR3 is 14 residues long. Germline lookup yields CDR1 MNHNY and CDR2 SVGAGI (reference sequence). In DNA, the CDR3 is TGTGCCAGCAGTTACTCAGGGGGCGATTCACCCCTCCACTTT. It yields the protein CASSYSGGDSPLHF.

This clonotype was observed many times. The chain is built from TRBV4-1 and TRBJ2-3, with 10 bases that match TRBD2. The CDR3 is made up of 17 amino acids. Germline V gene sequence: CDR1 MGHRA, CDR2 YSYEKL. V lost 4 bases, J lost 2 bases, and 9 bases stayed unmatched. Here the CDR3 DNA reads TGCGCCAGCAGCCCTAAGCGGGGGGGTACCTACACAGATACGCAGTATTTT. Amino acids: CASSPKRGGTYTDTQYF.

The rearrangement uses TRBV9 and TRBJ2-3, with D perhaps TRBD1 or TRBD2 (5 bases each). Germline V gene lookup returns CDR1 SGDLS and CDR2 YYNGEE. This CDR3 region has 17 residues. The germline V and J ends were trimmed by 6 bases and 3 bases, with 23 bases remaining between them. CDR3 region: CASTTSGAPSITDTQYF. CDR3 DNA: TGTGCCAGCACCACTTCCGGGGCCCCCAGTATTACAGATACGCAGTATTTT.

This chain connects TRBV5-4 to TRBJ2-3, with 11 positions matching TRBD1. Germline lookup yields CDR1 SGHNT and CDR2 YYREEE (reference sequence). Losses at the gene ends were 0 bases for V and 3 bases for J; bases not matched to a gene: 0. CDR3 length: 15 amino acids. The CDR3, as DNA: TGTGCCAGCAGCTTGGGGGACAGGGGGACAGATACGCAGTATTTT. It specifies CASSLGDRGTDTQYF.